These 8 T cell receptor beta chains share one sample of origin, sequenced in a study of cytomegalovirus exposure and HLA in healthy donors. The PCR employed 60 Vbeta primers together with 13 Jbeta primers. Assay: immunoSEQ multiplex PCR; the TCRdb copy retains only in-frame clones and omits some. The sample contains around 150,000 clones, 70% to 85% of which appear only once. Input material: PBMCs. All receptors come from a male donor in good health and CMV-seronegative.

As DNA, the CDR3 is TGCGCCAGCAGCCAAGGACTAGCGGGAGAGTACGAGCAGTACTTC. Translated: CASSQGLAGEYEQYF. The chain combines TRBV4-1 with TRBJ2-7; TRBD2 matches 12 bases. Per germline, CDR1 MGHRA and CDR2 YSYEKL. Germline trimming cut 1 base from V and 4 bases from J; bases unmatched to any gene: 2. This CDR3 contains 15 residues.

V usage is TRBV28 and J usage is TRBJ1-2; 9 bases match TRBD1. J was trimmed by 5 bases and V by 3 bases; bases with no gene match: 10. From germline, CDR1 is MDHEN and CDR2 SYDVKM. There are 16 residues in the CDR3. The CDR3 loop is CASSFEQGARIYGYTF. The CDR3, as DNA: TGTGCCAGCAGTTTTGAACAGGGGGCTCGGATATATGGCTACACCTTC.

V and J are TRBV16 and TRBJ2-5, with 9 bases matching TRBD2. The J call may be faulty, since TRBJ2-7 better matches the DNA end. This CDR3 region has 15 residues. CDR1 and CDR2 from the germline V gene are KGHSY and FQNENV. The CDR3: CASSQPTSGPYEQYF. In DNA form, the CDR3 reads TGTGCCAGCAGCCAACCGACTAGCGGACCCTACGAGCAGTACTTC.

The rearrangement joins TRBV6-1 to TRBJ2-2; a possible D gene is TRBD2 (5 bases). Deletions cut 2 bases from V and 7 bases from J, with 11 bases between. Germline CDR1 MNHNS, CDR2 SASEGT. The CDR3 sequence is 14 residues long. CDR3 DNA: TGTGCCAGCAGTGAACAGAGGGTAGTCGGGGAGCTGTTTTTT. It translates to CASSEQRVVGELFF.

The chain couples TRBV6-5 to TRBJ1-4, with D unclear. The CDR3 loop spans 12 amino acids. The V end lost 11 bases, the J end lost 5 bases, and 12 bases lay between the germline ends. Germline-derived CDR1 and CDR2 are MNHEY and SVGAGI. The CDR3 is CAAGGINEKLFF. DNA for the CDR3: TGTGCCGCGGGAGGCATAAATGAAAAACTGTTTTTT.

This chain connects TRBV6-5 to TRBJ2-5; D is unresolved. Germline loops: CDR1 MNHEY, CDR2 SVGAGI. Trimming pared 8 bases from V and 3 bases from J, leaving 16 bases between. This CDR3 is built from 14 residues. The CDR3 bases are TGTGCCAGCTCCCCCCTCGAGGTAGAAGAGACCCAGTACTTC. Its protein product is CASSPLEVEETQYF.

The chain employs TRBV14 and TRBJ2-7; a possible D gene is TRBD1 (5 bases). This CDR3 region has 12 residues. Germline lookup yields CDR1 SGHDN and CDR2 FVKESK. V lost 3 bases, J lost 2 bases, and 5 bases lay in between. CDR3 protein: CASSHRAYEQYF. CDR3 sequence (DNA): TGTGCCAGCAGCCACAGGGCCTACGAGCAGTACTTC.

The gene calls are TRBV29-1 and TRBJ1-1, with 9 nucleotides matching TRBD1. V was pared by 6 bases and J by 1 base, with 15 bases of the junction left unmatched. Per the germline V gene, CDR1 is SQVTM and CDR2 is ANQGSEA. The CDR3 is made up of 17 amino acids. The CDR3 reads CSVGTRGGTGQNTEAFF. The CDR3 nucleotides are TGCAGCGTGGGGACAAGGGGCGGGACAGGGCAGAACACTGAAGCTTTCTTT.